This record concerns one T cell receptor (beta chain) sequence. Its antigen remains unknown. Via MiXCR, TCRdb re-called the 5' RACE reads, giving one row per CDR3 protein. This sample has 7,300 or so distinct CDR3 sequences; approximately 59% occur once, and the top ten carry 2% to 3%. Per the germline V gene, CDR1 is SGHRS and CDR2 is YFSETQ. The V end lost 0 bases, the J end lost 3 bases, and 1 base lay between the germline ends. The CDR3 is 12 residues long. The data originate from a study of T-cell memory formation after mild COVID-19. Overall study context: For the most part, TCR clusters were specific to one donor. Study-level points and caveats: Later expanders leaned CD4+, whereas clones that contracted between day 15 and 85 were balanced CD4/CD8. The pre-infection memory compartment contained some responding clones, suggesting cross-reactive memory joined. CD8+ contracting clones occupied EMRA, while CD4+ ones occupied mainly CM and EM.

This clonotype was sampled from an adult who had mild COVID-19 (a few samples of this study predate the infection). Cell type and time point are not known. The J gene is TRBJ1-3, the V gene TRBV5-1; D gene ambiguous. The sample was PBMCs or a T cell subset sorted from them (not recorded which). The CDR3 is CASSLDGNTIYF. CDR3 DNA: TGCGCCAGCAGCTTGGATGGAAACACCATATATTTT.